This TCR beta chain was identified in a study of siplizumab effects on memory and regulatory T cells. The assay was immunoSEQ multiplex PCR, and TCRdb's table has in-frame clones only and misses some. In the table there are around 120,000 clones, about 95% of which are singletons. In regard to this clone: Its specificity is unknown.

Findings and caveats of the study: Treg-derived clones made up an average of about 68% of mappable alloreactive CD4+ clones with siplizumab and about 26% in controls. For siplizumab cultures, the suppressive function of their proliferating Tregs was not confirmed.

The source is a human donor in good health. Sequencing used non-Treg CD4+ T cells sorted from blood.

CDR3 nucleotides: TGCGCCAGCATCTCAGGACAGAGTAACACCGGGGAGCTGTTTTTT. Translated: CASISGQSNTGELFF. This chain uses TRBV5-1 with TRBJ2-2, with TRBD1 as a possible D gene (6 bases). Trimming removed 6 bases from V and 2 bases from J, with 14 bases in between. Germline V lookup: CDR1 SGHRS, CDR2 YFSETQ. CDR3 length equals 15 residues.